A single sample is the source of the 5 T cell receptor beta chains below, sequenced in a study of T cells in Graves' hyperthyroidism and ophthalmopathy. RNA transcripts yielded amplified TCR beta CDR3 regions. First-round RT-PCR with HTBI primers amplified the TCR CDR3 region. One entry per CDR3 protein, called by TCRdb with MiXCR from the multiplex PCR reads. The sample lists hundreds of thousands of distinct CDR3 sequences; about 14% were seen once. Input material: blood. The origin of the receptors is a woman aged 18-29 years with Graves' hyperthyroidism.

This clonotype showed up just a few times. This CDR3 is CASTRRWQNTGELFF. The CDR3 DNA follows: TGTGCCAGCACCCGTAGGTGGCAGAACACCGGGGAGCTGTTTTTT. The chain has TRBV7-2 and TRBJ2-2; D is uncertain. There are 15 residues in the CDR3. Germline V gene data show CDR1 as SGHTA and CDR2 as FQGNSA. V shed 7 bases and J shed 1 base, with 13 bases lying between them.

Many counts were recorded for this clonotype. The rearrangement links TRBV6-2 or TRBV6-3 to TRBJ2-5; the match to TRBD2 covers 14 bases. Germline V CDR1 and CDR2: MNHEY, SVGEGT. Unmatched junction bases numbered 7, after V lost 0 bases and J lost 13 bases. This CDR3 is 15 amino acids long. CDR3 DNA sequence: TGTGCCAGCAGTTACTCGGCGGGACTAGCGGGAGCTCGGTACTTC. Protein sequence: CASSYSAGLAGARYF.

This clonotype showed up many times. The rearrangement uses TRBV10-3 and TRBJ2-3; tentative D call: TRBD1 (8 bases). This CDR3 is built from 14 residues. Looked up from germline, CDR1 is ENHRY and CDR2 is SYGVKD. V was cut by 10 bases and J by 2 bases, with 16 bases left in between. The CDR3 is CATSAGQATDTQYF. The CDR3 DNA reads TGTGCCACCTCAGCGGGACAGGCCACAGATACGCAGTATTTT.

At least ten counts were recorded for this clonotype. The chain couples TRBV20-1 to TRBJ2-3, with D tentatively TRBD2 (6 bases). V gave up 3 bases and J gave up 1 base, with 11 bases separating them. The CDR3 has 14 residues. The germline CDR1 and CDR2 sequences are DFQATT and SNEGSKA (reference sequence). The CDR3 DNA is TGCAGTGCTAGGCTAAGCGGGCGCACAGATACGCAGTATTTT. Its protein is CSARLSGRTDTQYF.

This chain connects TRBV30 to TRBJ1-3; D unclear. V gave up 2 bases and J gave up 1 base, with 6 bases separating them. Germline CDR1 is GTSNPN and CDR2 is SVGIG (reference sequence). The CDR3 spans 13 residues. DNA for the CDR3: TGTGCCTGGAGTTATGGGTCTGGAAACACCATATATTTT. Protein sequence: CAWSYGSGNTIYF.